This T cell receptor beta chain derives from a study of blood T cell repertoires in COVID-19. Deletions cut 0 bases from V and 5 bases from J, with 14 bases between. Germline V gene data show CDR1 as SGHTA and CDR2 as FQGNSA. CDR3 size: 15 residues. Profiling relied on immunoSEQ multiplex PCR, and the TCRdb table lists in-frame clones only, not all of them. In the table there are fewer than 85,000 clones, about 80% of which are singletons. This chain links TRBV7-2 with TRBJ2-7, with D maybe TRBD2 (5 bases). The sequence was obtained from a woman in her 70s with acute or convalescent COVID-19. The source material was peripheral blood. CDR3 sequence: CASSLAAGFINEQYF. In nucleotides, the CDR3 is TGTGCCAGCAGCTTAGCGGCGGGTTTTATCAACGAGCAGTACTTC. Variable domain in full (rest from reference TRBV7-2 and TRBJ2-7): GAGVSQSPSNKVTEKGKDVELRCDPISGHTALYWYRQSLGQGLEFLIYFQGNSAPDKSGLPSDRFSAERTGGSVSTLTIQRTQQEDSAVYLCASSLAAGFINEQYFGPGTRLTVT.